A single T cell receptor beta chain is shown here with its context. The antigen remains unidentified. Sequenced by immunoSEQ multiplex PCR; TCRdb stores in-frame clones only, minus some. The data contain under 150,000 clones, roughly nine tenths of them singletons. The source of the sample is a study of T cell responses to AZD1222 COVID-19 vaccine. Study-wide results and limits: Donors were chiefly white British, with a greater number of females, and clonal diversity was perhaps underestimated.

Per the germline V gene, CDR1 is LGHDT and CDR2 is YNNKEL (reference sequence). The CDR3 sequence is 12 residues long. V lost 4 bases, J lost 4 bases, and 7 bases lay in between. Material: peripheral blood, obtained 28 days after the second AZD1222 dose. The TCR comes from an adult who received the AZD1222 COVID-19 vaccine. This sequence joins TRBV3-1 (or the pseudogene TRBV3-2) and TRBJ1-2; possible D gene TRBD1, 5 bases. The CDR3 loop reads CASSPGSYGYTF. CDR3 in DNA: TGTGCCAGCAGCCCAGGGAGCTATGGCTACACCTTC.